These 23 T cell receptor beta chains came from one sample sequenced in a study of response to subunit inactivated influenza vaccine. TCRdb independently ran MiXCR on the RT-PCR reads; one entry per CDR3 protein. The table includes some 640,000 distinct CDR3 sequences, approximately 14% detected once. This specimen consisted of PBMCs from blood, obtained approximately 15 days before vaccination. Every receptor here comes from a man between 45 and 60 years old who received an inactivated influenza vaccine.

The rearrangement links TRBV4-1 to TRBJ1-5, with 7 nucleotides matching TRBD1. CDR1 is MGHRA and CDR2 is YSYEKL in the germline V gene. This CDR3 is built from 18 residues. Trimming at V came to 0 bases and at J to 7 bases, leaving 15 bases not matched to a gene. CDR3: CASSQEAPGRQGGQPQHF. The CDR3 DNA reads as TGCGCCAGCAGCCAAGAAGCCCCAGGACGACAGGGAGGGCAGCCCCAGCATTTT.

This clonotype appeared a few times. V usage is TRBV12-3 or TRBV12-4 and J usage is TRBJ1-1; no definite D call. CDR3 size: 15 residues. Trimming pared 3 bases from V and 0 bases from J, leaving 11 bases between. The CDR3 spells CASSFGTYMNTEAFF. Written as DNA, the CDR3 is TGTGCCAGCAGTTTTGGCACATACATGAACACTGAAGCTTTCTTT.

This clonotype was observed a handful of times. The J gene is TRBJ2-7, the V gene TRBV6-2 or TRBV6-3; 7 bases agree with TRBD1. The CDR3 loop spans 14 amino acids. J gave up 2 bases and V 6 bases, and 7 bases lay outside the gene matches. CDR1 and CDR2 (germline): MNHEY, SVGEGT. CDR3 nucleotides: TGTGCCAGCAGAAGAGGGACAGCGACCTACGAGCAGTACTTC. Translation: CASRRGTATYEQYF.

Many counts were recorded for this clonotype. V is TRBV12-3 or TRBV12-4 and J is TRBJ2-1; TRBD2 agrees at 9 bases. There are 16 residues in the CDR3. V trimming: 7 bases; J trimming: 7 bases; junction bases outside the gene matches: 14. DNA of the CDR3: TGTGCCAGCAACCCCCCTCACGCGGGAGGGGGTAATGAGCAGTTCTTC. Translation: CASNPPHAGGGNEQFF.

This clonotype is a singleton in its sample. This chain connects TRBV23-1 to TRBJ2-6; D is unresolved. TRBV23-1 is noted as an ORF with a role that remains uncertain. The ends were cut back, 4 bases at V and 5 bases at J, with 18 bases in the middle. CDR3 size: 17 residues. CDR3 residues: CASSPGLELIRANVLTF. CDR3 bases: TGCGCCAGCAGTCCTGGGTTGGAACTGATTAGGGCCAACGTCCTGACTTTC.

This clonotype was seen more than once but under ten times. The J gene is TRBJ1-2, the V gene TRBV29-1; D unresolved. From germline, CDR1 is SQVTM and CDR2 ANQGSEA. The CDR3 covers 11 residues. Trimming pared 3 bases from V and 5 bases from J, leaving 7 bases between. The CDR3 DNA is TGCAGCGTTGATGCGCGGTATGGCTACACCTTC. This translates into CSVDARYGYTF.

V gene TRBV6-2 or TRBV6-3 combines with J gene TRBJ1-1, with D uncertain. Trimming removed 7 bases at V and 0 bases at J, with 6 bases between. CDR1 and CDR2 from the germline V gene are MNHEY and SVGEGT. The CDR3 length is 12 residues. CDR3 sequence: CASNSVNTEAFF. The CDR3 region has the DNA TGTGCCAGCAACTCAGTGAACACTGAAGCTTTCTTT.

This clonotype turned up a few times. The chain recombines TRBV15 with TRBJ2-1; D could derive from TRBD1 or TRBD2 (5 bases each). The CDR3 is 15 amino acids. V lost 1 base and J lost 0, with 7 bases in between. CDR1 is LNHNV and CDR2 is YYDKDF in the germline V gene (reference sequence). Here the CDR3 reads CATSRGGSSYNEQFF. In DNA, the CDR3 is TGTGCCACCAGCAGAGGGGGGAGCTCCTACAATGAGCAGTTCTTC. The full variable domain, its missing parts supplied by reference TRBV15 and TRBJ2-1, is DAMVIQNPRYQVTQFGKPVTLSCSQTLNHNVMYWYQQKSSQAPKLLFHYYDKDFNNEADTPDNFQSRRPNTSFCFLDIRSPGLGDTAMYLCATSRGGSSYNEQFFGPGTRLTVL.

This clonotype was recorded at least ten times. The rearrangement joins TRBV12-3 or TRBV12-4 to TRBJ1-5; D remains unclear. V lost 4 bases and J 5 bases, leaving 12 bases between the germline ends. This CDR3 has 14 amino acids. CDR3 sequence: CASSSSVGYQPQHF. The CDR3 bases are TGTGCCAGCAGTTCCTCGGTGGGCTATCAGCCCCAGCATTTT.

This clonotype was seen only a few times. The rearrangement joins TRBV6-1 to TRBJ1-2; D perhaps matches TRBD1 (5 bases). This CDR3 comprises 13 residues. Trimming left V 6 bases short and J 2 bases short, with 10 bases between. CDR1 is MNHNS and CDR2 is SASEGT in the germline V gene. The DNA of the CDR3 is TGTGCCAGCAGAGGGGCGCTGAACTATGGCTACACCTTC. Amino acid sequence: CASRGALNYGYTF.

The CDR3 protein is CASSHRGGGVRETQYF. CDR3 in DNA: TGTGCCAGCAGCCACCGAGGGGGGGGAGTAAGAGAGACCCAGTACTTC. The chain couples TRBV3-1 to TRBJ2-5, with D perhaps TRBD2 (7 bases). CDR3 length: 16 amino acids. Trimming took off 3 bases at V and 4 bases at J, with 18 bases between the two ends. Germline V lookup: CDR1 LGHDT, CDR2 YNNKEL (reference sequence).

The sample holds a few counts of this clonotype. This chain joins TRBV4-2 and TRBJ2-1, with 12 bases lining up with TRBD2. This CDR3 contains 15 residues. Germline V CDR1 and CDR2: LGHNA, YNFKEQ. The V and J ends lost 3 bases and 6 bases, in that order; junction bases with no gene match: 3. The CDR3 loop reads CASSQTSGSGNEQFF. The CDR3 nucleotides read TGTGCCAGCAGCCAGACTAGCGGGAGTGGCAATGAGCAGTTCTTC.

CDR3 sequence: CSARYRGFNEQFF. The CDR3, as DNA: TGCAGTGCTAGATACAGGGGTTTCAATGAGCAGTTCTTC. The chain uses TRBV20-1 and TRBJ2-1; 7 bases map to TRBD1. CDR1 DFQATT and CDR2 SNEGSKA come from the germline V gene (reference sequence). CDR3 length equals 13 residues. V trimming: 2 bases; J trimming: 6 bases; junction bases outside the gene matches: 4.

The rearrangement joins TRBV6-1 to TRBJ1-1, with 7 bases aligning to TRBD1. This CDR3 is built from 15 residues. V trimming: 6 bases; J trimming: 1 base; junction bases outside the gene matches: 8. CDR1 and CDR2 (germline): MNHNS, SASEGT. The CDR3 coding sequence is TGTGCCAGCAGACGGACAGGCTTTCCGAACACTGAAGCTTTCTTT. This gives the protein CASRRTGFPNTEAFF.

This clonotype was seen ten or more times. The V gene is TRBV4-1, the J gene TRBJ2-3; 8 positions agree with TRBD2. J was trimmed by 8 bases and V by 4 bases; bases with no gene match: 17. This CDR3 is 17 amino acids long. Germline V gene sequence: CDR1 MGHRA, CDR2 YSYEKL. CDR3 residues: CASSLVRPGREGGTQYF. The CDR3 coding sequence is TGCGCCAGCAGCCTCGTACGACCCGGGAGGGAAGGAGGTACGCAGTATTTT.

This chain uses TRBV20-1 with TRBJ2-7; D ambiguous. CDR3 length: 13 amino acids. Germline V lookup: CDR1 DFQATT, CDR2 SNEGSKA (reference sequence). The V and J ends lost 0 bases and 5 bases respectively, with 11 bases between them. The CDR3 sequence: CSARDRLLHEQYF. CDR3 nucleotides: TGCAGTGCTAGAGACAGGTTACTCCACGAGCAGTACTTC.

This clonotype was detected a few times. J is TRBJ2-2 and V is TRBV6-1, with D possibly TRBD2 on 6 matching bases. Germline-derived CDR1 and CDR2 are MNHNS and SASEGT. The CDR3 covers 17 residues. The V end was cut by 5 bases, the J end by 0 bases, with 16 bases between. Written as DNA, the CDR3 is TGTGCCAGCAGTCCTGAAACCGGGACTGCGAACACCGGGGAGCTGTTTTTT. Encoded protein: CASSPETGTANTGELFF.

This sequence joins TRBV29-1 and TRBJ2-7, with a tentative D call TRBD1 (5 bases). From germline, CDR1 is SQVTM and CDR2 ANQGSEA. Trimming shortened V by 3 bases and J by 0 bases, and 9 bases separated the two germline ends. The CDR3 is made up of 13 amino acids. CDR3 sequence (DNA): TGCAGCGTTGAGTGGGGCAGCTCCTACGAGCAGTACTTC. Protein sequence: CSVEWGSSYEQYF.

In this sample, this clonotype turned up many times. Mismatch with germline at one junction end may stem from a read error. The chain uses TRBV7-2 and TRBJ1-2; 7 bases are a match to TRBD1. This CDR3 region has 13 residues. Germline lookup yields CDR1 SGHTA and CDR2 FQGNSA. CDR3 DNA: TGCGCCAGCAGCTTGGGACAGAACTATGGCTACACCTTC. Protein product: CASSLGQNYGYTF.

The chain has TRBV20-1 and TRBJ2-1, with TRBD2 matching over 7 bases. The CDR3 is 13 residues long. CDR1 DFQATT and CDR2 SNEGSKA come from the germline V gene (reference sequence). J lost 4 bases, V lost 8 bases, and 8 bases had no gene match. The CDR3 sequence: CSTISGAYNEQFF. The DNA for the CDR3 is TGCAGTACTATCAGCGGGGCATACAATGAGCAGTTCTTC.

The CDR3 DNA follows: TGCGCCAGCAGCAAGACAGGGGCTGGGGCCAACGTCCTGACTTTC. Protein: CASSKTGAGANVLTF. The chain has TRBV5-1 and TRBJ2-6, with 8 bases matching TRBD1. The CDR3 length is 15 residues. After removal of 4 bases from V and 2 bases from J, the junction contained 2 bases not matched to a gene. CDR1 and CDR2 from the germline V gene are SGHRS and YFSETQ.

This clonotype came up many times. V gene TRBV5-5 combines with J gene TRBJ2-1; TRBD2 matches at 11 bases. The CDR3 length is 15 residues. CDR1 and CDR2 (germline): SGHKS, YYEKEE (reference sequence). The trim removed 0 bases at V and 9 bases at J, leaving 5 bases unmatched. CDR3 sequence: CASSLVAGGYGEQFF. In DNA, the CDR3 is TGTGCCAGCAGCTTGGTAGCGGGAGGGTACGGTGAGCAGTTCTTC. The full variable domain, in which reference TRBV5-5 and TRBJ2-1 provide the parts outside the CDR3, is DAGVTQSPTHLIKTRGQQVTLRCSPISGHKSVSWYQQVLGQGPQFIFQYYEKEERGRGNFPDRFSARQFPNYSSELNVNALLLGDSALYLCASSLVAGGYGEQFFGPGTRLTVL.

This clonotype was picked up a small number of times. CDR3 loop: CASSYSRALYPTYEQYF. CDR3 coding DNA: TGTGCCAGCAGTTACTCCCGCGCCCTTTACCCCACCTACGAGCAGTACTTC. The chain joins TRBV6-2 or TRBV6-3 to TRBJ2-7; no firm D call. Trimming removed 0 bases from V and 2 bases from J, with 17 bases in between. This CDR3 spans 17 amino acids. Germline V gives CDR1 MNHEY, CDR2 SVGEGT.